This T cell receptor (beta chain) was recovered during a study of shared clonotypes between healthy human individuals. Sequencing used immunoSEQ multiplex PCR; TCRdb keeps in-frame clones, though not all of them. Of around 2,100,000 clones listed, approximately 95% are singletons. This CDR3 spans 14 amino acids. Germline CDR1 and CDR2: SEHNR and FQNEAQ (reference sequence). V was shortened by 6 bases and J by 9 bases, with 18 bases between the two germline ends. Naive CD8 cells were CD45RO-negative, positively selected for CCR7, excluding terminally differentiated effector memory CD45RA+ cells. The sequenced material came from naive CD8+ T cells sorted from blood. The rearrangement links TRBV7-9 to TRBJ2-1; D is perhaps TRBD2 (6 bases). This TCR was recovered from a man younger than 35 in good health. This CDR3 is CASRAGRPLTEQFF. The DNA for the CDR3 is TGTGCCAGCAGGGCCGGGAGACCTCTGACTGAGCAGTTCTTC.